A single sample gave rise to the 21 T cell receptor beta chains below, sequenced in a study of cytomegalovirus exposure and HLA in healthy donors. The PCR used 60 Vbeta and 13 Jbeta primers. The assay was immunoSEQ multiplex PCR, and TCRdb's table has in-frame clones only and misses some. The sample yields about 100,000 clones, around 74% seen once. The sequencing input was PBMCs. The origin of the receptors is a man between 45 and 60 years old in good health and CMV-seropositive.

This sequence joins TRBV9 and TRBJ2-2, with a weak D call TRBD2 (6 bases). V was cut by 1 base and J by 6 bases, with 10 bases left in between. Germline assignment: CDR1 SGDLS and CDR2 YYNGEE. This CDR3 has 14 amino acids. The CDR3 spells CASSVFREAGELFF. In nucleotides, the CDR3 is TGTGCCAGCAGCGTATTCAGGGAGGCCGGGGAGCTGTTTTTT. Variable domain in full (rest from reference TRBV9 and TRBJ2-2): DSGVTQTPKHLITATGQRVTLRCSPRSGDLSVYWYQQSLDQGLQFLIQYYNGEERAKGNILERFSAQQFPDLHSELNLSSLELGDSALYFCASSVFREAGELFFGEGSRLTVL.

The chain combines TRBV7-9 with TRBJ1-6; D possibly corresponds to TRBD1 (5 bases). Per the germline V gene, CDR1 is SEHNR and CDR2 is FQNEAQ (reference sequence). The CDR3 sequence is 15 residues long. The ends were cut back, 2 bases at V and 4 bases at J, with 9 bases in the middle. The CDR3 loop reads CASSLTAGYNSPLHF. The CDR3 nucleotides read TGTGCCAGCAGCTTAACCGCAGGGTATAATTCACCCCTCCACTTT.

The chain has TRBV10-3 and TRBJ2-7; 10 nucleotides match TRBD2. V was pared by 0 bases and J by 6 bases, with 14 bases of the junction left unmatched. Germline CDR1 is ENHRY and CDR2 is SYGVKD. The CDR3 runs to 18 residues. CDR3 in DNA: TGTGCCATCAGTGAGTCACGAGGTAGCGGGGGGCCCGCGAGCGAGCAGTACTTC. Translated, it gives CAISESRGSGGPASEQYF.

In nucleotides, the CDR3 is TGTGCCAGCAGCTTAAATGACCGGCTAGCGGGCGTTGATCAAGAGACCCAGTACTTC. Its protein product is CASSLNDRLAGVDQETQYF. The V call is TRBV7-6, the J call TRBJ2-5, with 8 bases lining up with TRBD2. Looked up from germline, CDR1 is SGHVS and CDR2 is FNYEAQ. V lost 2 bases, J lost 2 bases, and 16 bases stayed unmatched. This CDR3 is 19 amino acids long.

The chain links TRBV7-2 to TRBJ2-5; D ambiguous. The CDR3 is 13 residues long. V was cut by 2 bases and J by 5 bases, with 9 bases left in between. Germline CDR1 SGHTA, CDR2 FQGNSA. The CDR3 region is CASSLNSLETQYF. In DNA, the CDR3 is TGTGCCAGCAGCTTAAACAGTTTGGAGACCCAGTACTTC.

This clone turned up a few times. This chain connects TRBV10-3 to TRBJ1-1; D possibly corresponds to TRBD1 (5 bases). V lost 4 bases to trimming and J lost 0 bases, with 6 bases between them. The CDR3 totals 13 residues. Germline assignment: CDR1 ENHRY and CDR2 SYGVKD. The CDR3: CAISGQMNTEAFF. As DNA, the CDR3 is TGTGCCATCAGTGGACAGATGAACACTGAAGCTTTCTTT.

The chain recombines TRBV7-9 with TRBJ1-1, with D unresolved. Trimming left V 5 bases short and J 4 bases short, with 11 bases between. Per germline, CDR1 SEHNR and CDR2 FQNEAQ (reference sequence). CDR3 size: 13 residues. CDR3 in amino acids: CASSPFLSTEAFF. CDR3 nucleotide sequence: TGTGCCAGCAGCCCATTCCTAAGCACTGAAGCTTTCTTT.

The table lists this clone with a few counts. The chain employs TRBV5-1 and TRBJ1-2; 12 nucleotides align to TRBD1. From germline, CDR1 is SGHRS and CDR2 YFSETQ. The CDR3 length is 14 residues. After removal of 5 bases from V and 7 bases from J, the junction contained 6 bases not matched to a gene. The CDR3 protein is CASSPGQGAAGYTF. The DNA for the CDR3 is TGCGCCAGCAGTCCGGGACAGGGGGCTGCTGGCTACACCTTC.

The gene calls are TRBV9 and TRBJ1-5; TRBD1 might be the D (6 bases). Per the germline V gene, CDR1 is SGDLS and CDR2 is YYNGEE. This CDR3 has 14 amino acids. V dropped 3 bases and J dropped 1 base, with 8 bases sitting between them. The CDR3 coding sequence is TGTGCCAGCAGCGCGAGGGGGAGCAATCAGCCCCAGCATTTT. This sequence encodes CASSARGSNQPQHF.

In its sample, this clone was seen a few times. The genes are TRBV7-6 and TRBJ2-3, with D perhaps matching TRBD2 (7 bases). The germline V and J ends were trimmed by 0 bases and 2 bases, with 15 bases remaining between them. CDR3 length: 17 residues. Germline V gene lookup returns CDR1 SGHVS and CDR2 FNYEAQ. As DNA, the CDR3 is TGTGCCAGCAGCTTAGCTGCGGCGGGGGCCTACACAGATACGCAGTATTTT. As protein: CASSLAAAGAYTDTQYF.

The chain carries TRBV4-3 and TRBJ1-1; possibly TRBD1 for D (6 bases). Between the trimmed V and J ends, which lost 2 bases and 6 bases, there was a span of 10 bases. This CDR3 has 13 amino acids. Germline-derived CDR1 and CDR2 are LGHNA and YSLEER. As DNA, the CDR3 is TGCGCCAGCAGCCAATTGGACAGAGCTGAAGCTTTCTTT. Amino acids: CASSQLDRAEAFF.

This clone has a single count. The V call is TRBV27, the J call TRBJ2-2; the D is unclear. The CDR3 loop spans 13 amino acids. CDR1 and CDR2 from the germline V gene are MNHEY and SMNVEV (reference sequence). The V and J ends lost 6 bases and 1 base respectively, with 6 bases between them. The CDR3 reads CASSTLNTGELFF. CDR3 bases: TGTGCCAGCAGCACATTGAACACCGGGGAGCTGTTTTTT.

As concerns this clone: Germline and junction disagree at one end, which may indicate a read error. The CDR3 DNA reads TGTGCCAGCAGTGGGGACAGGGGTTTCAACTATGGCTACCCCTTC. This encodes CASSGDRGFNYGYPF. This chain uses TRBV6-5 with TRBJ1-2, with TRBD1 identical over 10 bases. CDR1 and CDR2 (germline): MNHEY, SVGAGI. CDR3 length equals 15 residues.

This chain uses TRBV6-1 with TRBJ2-1; the match to TRBD2 covers 9 bases. Germline V CDR1 and CDR2: MNHNS, SASEGT. The CDR3 is made up of 15 amino acids. With 6 bases clipped from V and 8 bases from J, the junction kept 11 bases outside the gene matches. DNA of the CDR3: TGTGCCAGCAGGGTTACTAGCGGGCGCACGGATGAGCAGTTCTTC. Translated: CASRVTSGRTDEQFF.

The rearrangement joins TRBV7-8 to TRBJ2-2; 11 bases align to TRBD2. CDR3 length equals 16 residues. The germline V gene encodes CDR1 SGHVS and CDR2 FQNEAQ. V was clipped by 5 bases and J by 4 bases; unmatched bases: 6. The CDR3 DNA is TGTGCCAGCAGCCGAGTAGCGGGGGGGGGCACCGGGGAGCTGTTTTTT. Translated, it gives CASSRVAGGGTGELFF.

V usage is TRBV5-5 and J usage is TRBJ1-1; D may be TRBD1 (6 bases). This CDR3 region has 15 residues. Deletions cut 3 bases from V and 0 bases from J, with 12 bases between. Germline CDR1 and CDR2: SGHKS and YYEKEE (reference sequence). This CDR3 reads CASSSRTDMNTEAFF. In DNA form, the CDR3 reads TGTGCCAGCAGCTCCAGGACAGATATGAACACTGAAGCTTTCTTT.

Worth noting for this clone: The sample carries other DNA sequences with the same CDR3. J is TRBJ2-1 and V is TRBV5-1; D is unresolved. V was shortened by 0 bases and J by 0 bases, with 7 bases between the two germline ends. Per germline, CDR1 SGHRS and CDR2 YFSETQ. The CDR3 sequence is 15 residues long. The CDR3 spells CASSLDRSSYNEQFF. The CDR3 DNA sequence: TGCGCCAGCAGCTTGGACAGAAGCTCCTACAATGAGCAGTTCTTC.

This sequence joins TRBV6-5 and TRBJ2-3; D is unclear. The germline gives CDR1 MNHEY, CDR2 SVGAGI. V lost 2 bases and J lost 3, with 6 bases in between. The CDR3 consists of 13 residues. The CDR3 here is CASSYTQTDTQYF. Written as DNA, the CDR3 is TGTGCCAGCAGTTACACACAGACAGATACGCAGTATTTT.

V is TRBV12-5 and J is TRBJ1-1, with a tentative D call TRBD1 (6 bases). The germline gives CDR1 LGHNT, CDR2 FRNRAP. The CDR3 is 14 residues long. V was clipped by 2 bases and J by 3 bases, with 10 bases between them. Here the CDR3 reads CASGLWDTYTEAFF. DNA for the CDR3: TGTGCTAGTGGTTTGTGGGACACCTACACTGAAGCTTTCTTT.

This clone was seen a single time. This chain connects TRBV21-1 to TRBJ2-3; the tabulated D call, TRBD2, remains unverified against the DNA. TRBV21-1 has pseudogene status. The CDR3 has 12 residues. The CDR3 here is CASSAKPDTQYF. The CDR3 DNA sequence: TGTGCCAGCAGCGCGAAACCAGATACGCAGTATTTT.

The sample holds one count of this clone. This chain uses TRBV10-3 with TRBJ2-1; the match to TRBD1 covers 10 bases. This CDR3 is built from 16 residues. V was clipped by 6 bases and J by 8 bases; unmatched bases: 13. Germline values: CDR1 ENHRY, CDR2 SYGVKD. This chain's CDR3 is CAIRGPGQGTGDEQFF. CDR3 DNA sequence: TGTGCCATCAGGGGTCCGGGACAGGGGACCGGCGATGAGCAGTTCTTC.